The 10 T cell receptor beta chains given below trace back to one sample, sequenced in a study of neoadjuvant anti-PD-1 for oral cavity cancer. Time point denoted: after neoadjuvant nivolumab, at surgical resection. Only in-frame clones appear in the TCRdb table, and some are missing; sequencing was by immunoSEQ multiplex PCR. The sample lists 10,000 or so clones; about three fifths were seen once. The input for sequencing was PBMCs, taken after nivolumab (anti-PD-1) treatment. These TCRs come from a person aged 35-79 years with oral cavity squamous cell carcinoma.

The gene calls are TRBV6-1 and TRBJ1-5; D unclear. Germline V gives CDR1 MNHNS, CDR2 SASEGT. This CDR3 has 14 residues. V was clipped by 7 bases and J by 0 bases, with 10 bases between them. Here the CDR3 DNA reads TGTGCCAGCAAGGCGAGTCATAGCAATCAGCCCCAGCATTTT. Its protein product is CASKASHSNQPQHF.

This rearrangement joins TRBV6-6 to TRBJ2-7; D gene unclear. Trimming took 0 bases from V and 2 from J, leaving 11 bases between them. In germline, CDR1 is MNHNY, CDR2 SVGAGI (reference sequence). The CDR3 loop spans 15 amino acids. CDR3 DNA: TGTGCCAGCAGTTACTCGAAGGTTGGGGCCTACGAGCAGTACTTC. This translates into CASSYSKVGAYEQYF.

V usage is TRBV6-5 and J usage is TRBJ1-2, with D perhaps matching TRBD1 (6 bases). Germline-derived CDR1 and CDR2 are MNHEY and SVGAGI. The CDR3 extends over 14 amino acids. Trimming took off 6 bases at V and 8 bases at J, with 19 bases between the two ends. The CDR3 loop reads CASSTGGPGEGYTF. CDR3 in DNA: TGTGCCAGCAGCACTGGGGGGCCCGGAGAAGGCTACACCTTC.

The chain combines TRBV6-1 with TRBJ2-3; TRBD1 agrees at 9 bases. The CDR3 contains 14 residues. Germline values: CDR1 MNHNS, CDR2 SASEGT. V was clipped by 8 bases and J by 4 bases; unmatched bases: 7. DNA for the CDR3: TGTGCCAGCGGACCGGGACAGGGCTCAGATACGCAGTATTTT. It translates to CASGPGQGSDTQYF.

The chain recombines TRBV7-3 with TRBJ1-2; 10 bases are a match to TRBD1. This CDR3 has 17 residues. CDR1 is SGHTA, CDR2 FQGTGA, per germline. V lost 0 bases to trimming and J lost 3 bases; unmatched junction nucleotides: 7. CDR3 bases: TGTGCCAGCAGCTTAACTGGTCGGACAGGGGGGGACTATGGCTACACCTTC. It codes for CASSLTGRTGGDYGYTF.

The chain is built from TRBV30 and TRBJ2-3; 7 nucleotides match TRBD2. This CDR3 has 15 amino acids. The junction had 3 bases not matched to a gene; V was cut back by 0 bases and J by 0 bases. CDR1 and CDR2 from the germline V gene are GTSNPN and SVGIG (reference sequence). CDR3 bases: TGTGCCTGGAGTGTTCCAGCGGGGAGCACAGATACGCAGTATTTT. This translates into CAWSVPAGSTDTQYF.

The J gene is TRBJ1-6, the V gene TRBV7-9; D is undetermined. V was pared by 4 bases and J by 7 bases, with 8 bases between. The germline gives CDR1 SEHNR, CDR2 FQNEAQ (reference sequence). The CDR3 sequence is 13 residues long. The CDR3 protein is CASSSVPNSPLHF. In DNA form, the CDR3 reads TGTGCCAGCAGCTCCGTCCCCAATTCACCCCTCCACTTT.

The rearrangement uses TRBV6-5 and TRBJ1-5; D unresolved. V lost 7 bases, J lost 4 bases, and 8 bases lay in between. The CDR3 is 12 amino acids. Germline V gene lookup returns CDR1 MNHEY and CDR2 SVGAGI. CDR3 nucleotides: TGTGCCAGCATTTCCGCGAATCAGCCCCAGCATTTT. It encodes CASISANQPQHF.

This clone has more than one count but fewer than ten. The rearrangement links TRBV10-3 to TRBJ1-4; TRBD1 might be the D (6 bases). Germline CDR1 ENHRY, CDR2 SYGVKD. Trimming removed 0 bases at V and 3 bases at J, with 8 bases between. CDR3 length: 15 amino acids. In nucleotides, the CDR3 is TGTGCCATCAGTGAGTCGGGGGGCCCTAATGAAAAACTGTTTTTT. It specifies CAISESGGPNEKLFF.

The chain uses TRBV19 and TRBJ2-3; 8 bases line up with TRBD1. V shed 6 bases and J 3 bases; nucleotides not matched to a gene: 5. CDR3 length: 14 residues. Germline CDR1 and CDR2: LNHDA and SQIVND (reference sequence). CDR3 in DNA: TGTGCCAGTAGGGTGACAGGGGCAACAGATACGCAGTATTTT. Translated, it gives CASRVTGATDTQYF.